Shown below are 7 T cell receptor beta chains from a single sample sequenced in a study of T cell responses to AZD1222 COVID-19 vaccine. Generated by immunoSEQ multiplex PCR, the TCRdb table keeps only in-frame clones and is missing some. This table has 100,000 to 150,000 clones, over 75% appearing once. Material: peripheral blood, obtained on day 0 of AZD1222 vaccination. These receptor sequences come from an adult in good health.

This clone was seen a single time. The chain couples TRBV6-5 to TRBJ1-2, with D tentatively TRBD1 (6 bases). Trimming took off 7 bases at V and 2 bases at J, with 17 bases between the two ends. In germline, CDR1 is MNHEY, CDR2 SVGAGI. The CDR3 length is 15 residues. This CDR3 reads CASTTWGGGNYGYTF. The DNA for the CDR3 is TGTGCCAGCACCACATGGGGGGGCGGGAACTATGGCTACACCTTC.

The V call is TRBV4-1, the J call TRBJ1-4; no clear D gene. Germline loops: CDR1 MGHRA, CDR2 YSYEKL. The V end was cut by 2 bases, the J end by 4 bases, with 5 bases between. The CDR3 loop spans 13 amino acids. The CDR3 DNA reads as TGCGCCAGCAGCCAAAGGAGTAATGAAAAACTGTTTTTT. Amino acids: CASSQRSNEKLFF.

The CDR3 loop is CASTSGFYGYTF. CDR3 coding DNA: TGTGCCAGCACCTCAGGATTCTATGGCTACACCTTC. This sequence joins TRBV3-1 (or the pseudogene TRBV3-2) and TRBJ1-2; D uncertain. This CDR3 contains 12 residues. CDR1 is LGHDT and CDR2 is YNNKEL in the germline V gene (reference sequence). V was trimmed by 7 bases and J by 4 bases, leaving 10 bases between them.

This chain connects TRBV7-2 to TRBJ2-1, with D perhaps assigned TRBD1 or TRBD2 (5 bases each). The CDR3 length is 16 residues. The germline gives CDR1 SGHTA, CDR2 FQGNSA. Trimming removed 1 base at V and 2 bases at J, with 12 bases between. DNA of the CDR3: TGTGCCAGCAGCTTAGTCGGGGCGAACGCCTACAATGAGCAGTTCTTC. Its protein product is CASSLVGANAYNEQFF.

In this sample, this clone turned up a few times. Other DNA sequences within the sample encode an identical CDR3. V gene TRBV9 combines with J gene TRBJ2-5, with 9 bases aligning to TRBD2. The length of the CDR3 is 17 residues. CDR1 and CDR2 (germline): SGDLS, YYNGEE. Trimming removed 10 bases from V and 2 bases from J; junction bases left unmatched: 18. The CDR3 spells CACCVRRGGPLQETQYF. The CDR3 DNA follows: TGTGCCTGCTGCGTACGGCGGGGGGGTCCCTTACAAGAGACCCAGTACTTC.

The rearrangement joins TRBV28 to TRBJ1-3, with a possible D match to TRBD1 (6 bases). The CDR3 has 11 residues. Germline V lookup: CDR1 MDHEN, CDR2 SYDVKM. Trimming pared 8 bases from V and 12 bases from J, leaving 14 bases between. Here the CDR3 reads CASGGLFDIYF. The CDR3 bases are TGTGCCAGCGGGGGGCTTTTCGACATATATTTT. Using reference TRBV28 and TRBJ1-3 for the parts outside the CDR3, the full variable domain is DVKVTQSSRYLVKRTGEKVFLECVQDMDHENMFWYRQDPGLGLRLIYFSYDVKMKEKGDIPEGYSVSREKKERFSLILESASTNQTSMYLCASGGLFDIYFGEGSWLTVV.

This clone was picked up a small number of times. The gene calls are TRBV28 and TRBJ2-7; 7 bases align to TRBD2. CDR3 size: 14 residues. The germline CDR1 and CDR2 sequences are MDHEN and SYDVKM. Unmatched junction bases numbered 8, after V lost 7 bases and J lost 2 bases. CDR3 in DNA: TGTGCCAGCAAGGGCGGTAGCGGGCCCTACGAGCAGTACTTC. This encodes CASKGGSGPYEQYF.